The present entry profiles one TCR beta chain with its context. The sample belongs to a study of blood T cell repertoires in COVID-19. CDR1 MDHEN and CDR2 SYDVKM come from the germline V gene. The CDR3 spans 14 residues. Deletions cut 3 bases from V and 8 bases from J, with 16 bases between. Assay used: immunoSEQ multiplex PCR; TCRdb lists only in-frame clones, some missing. The data contain 130,000 to 150,000 clones, more than 70% of them seen just once; the ten biggest clones take up 10% to 15%. Sequenced: peripheral blood. The chain is built from TRBV28 and TRBJ1-2, with D possibly matching TRBD1 (5 bases). The TCR originated in a man aged 55 to 69 with active or convalescent COVID-19. The DNA for the CDR3 is TGTGCCAGCAGTTTTGGGGGGGGAGATTTGGGCTACACCTTC. Residues: CASSFGGGDLGYTF.